A single sample is the source of the 8 T cell receptor delta chains below, sequenced in a study of γδ T cells in repeated Plasmodium falciparum infection. With CATT, TCRdb re-called clones from the multiplex PCR reads. Among some 100,000 delta-chain clones listed, about 1.5% were seen once. Flow sorting of PBMC yielded separate Vgamma9/Vdelta2+ and Vdelta2-negative gammadelta T cell populations for bulk repertoire analysis. Source material: gamma-delta T cells from blood. The source is a pool of human donors (malaria-infected and uninfected, not separated).

There are a few counts of this clone. A far larger clone is just one base off, so this is likely a read error. Other DNA sequences within the sample encode an identical CDR3. The rearrangement uses TRDV1 and TRDJ1; D gene unclear. Trimming removed 3 bases from V and 7 bases from J, with 6 bases in between. The germline V gene has CDR1 TSWWSYY and CDR2 QGS. The CDR3 is 11 amino acids. This CDR3 is CALGENRKLIF. The CDR3 nucleotides are TGTGCTCTTGGGGAGAATCGTAAACTCATCTTT.

A remark on this clone: TCRdb's listed protein matches a much larger clone and diverges from this DNA's translation at residue 14, likely through a read error; the protein shown comes from the DNA. This rearrangement joins TRDV1 to TRDJ1, with TRDD3 matching over 12 bases. Here the J gene was assigned by germline matching of the DNA, as TCRdb has none. The CDR3 is 19 residues long. The V segment lost 5 bases and the J segment 3 bases; nucleotides outside the gene matches: 16. Germline loops: CDR1 TSWWSYY, CDR2 QGS. As DNA, the CDR3 is TGTGCTCTTGGGAACGTACTGGGGGATACAGAGGGGTACGCCGATAAACTCATCTTT. Its protein is CALGNVLGDTEGYADKLIF.

Of note for this clone: TCRdb shows a much larger clone's protein in place of this DNA's translation, and the two differ at residue 17, likely through a read error; the protein shown is translated from the DNA. V and J are TRDV1 and TRDJ1; 8 nucleotides match TRDD3. In the absence of a J gene in TCRdb, the DNA was matched to germline to assign it here. The CDR3 spans 22 residues. With V trimmed by 2 bases and J by 4 bases, 27 bases remained unmatched. The germline CDR1 and CDR2 sequences are TSWWSYY and QGS. Here the CDR3 reads CALGEGLYRTGGHLPYIDKLIF. CDR3 nucleotide sequence: TGTGCTCTTGGGGAAGGTCTCTACCGTACTGGGGGTCACCTCCCCTACATCGATAAACTCATCTTT.

This clone was seen a handful of times. This sequence is one base from a far larger clone and is likely a read error. At the DNA level, this CDR3 is encoded by other sequences in the same sample as well. The J gene is TRDJ1, the V gene TRDV3; TRDD3 matches 8 bases. TCRdb gives no J gene; it was assigned here by matching the DNA to germline. V shed 5 bases and J 0 bases; nucleotides not matched to a gene: 26. The length of the CDR3 is 20 residues. Germline CDR1 and CDR2: TVYSNPD and GDNSRS (reference sequence). As DNA, the CDR3 is TGTGCCCTATTCCGTCTTCCTCGATGGGGGATGATGGCGGACACCGATAAACTCATCTTT. The encoded protein is CALFRLPRWGMMADTDKLIF.

This clone was counted ten times or more. The genes are TRDV1 and TRDJ1, with D hard to call. Germline-derived CDR1 and CDR2 are TSWWSYY and QGS. There are 13 residues in the CDR3. V was shortened by 0 bases and J by 2 bases, with 4 bases between the two germline ends. The CDR3 loop is CALGELWTDKLIF. The CDR3 nucleotides are TGTGCTCTTGGGGAACTATGGACCGATAAACTCATCTTT.

This clone occurred many times. V is TRDV1 and J is TRDJ1, with D possibly TRDD2 on 5 matching bases. V shed 6 bases and J shed 7 bases, with 12 bases lying between them. The length of the CDR3 is 12 residues. Per the germline V gene, CDR1 is TSWWSYY and CDR2 is QGS. In nucleotides, the CDR3 is TGTGCTCTTGGCGGACCTACAACTAAACTCATCTTT. This encodes CALGGPTTKLIF.

Concerning this clone: A read error likely explains why the TCRdb protein, taken from a much larger clone, differs from this DNA's translation at residue 17; the protein shown is translated from the DNA. The rearrangement uses TRDV1 and TRDJ1, with TRDD3 identical over 11 bases. The J gene was missing in TCRdb and was found by matching the end of the DNA to germline. Germline V gene data show CDR1 as TSWWSYY and CDR2 as QGS. The CDR3 has 20 amino acids. CDR3 sequence: CALGEPPLGDTSLSTDRLIF. CDR3 nucleotides: TGTGCTCTTGGGGAGCCCCCTCTGGGGGATACATCGCTGAGCACCGATAGACTCATCTTT.

The sample holds a few counts of this clone. A far larger clone is a single base away, which makes a read error likely. This specimen includes other DNA sequences encoding the same CDR3. The chain combines TRDV1 with TRDJ1; tentatively, D is TRDD2 (7 bases). The J gene was not available in TCRdb and was assigned here by matching the DNA to germline segments. The CDR3 length is 19 residues. The germline CDR1 and CDR2 sequences are TSWWSYY and QGS. CDR3 sequence: CALGDDYTWGFLPTDKLIF. The CDR3 DNA sequence: TGTGCTCTTGGGGATGACTATACGTGGGGGTTCCTACCCACCGACAAACTCATCTTT.